These 6 T cell receptor beta chains came from one sample sequenced in a study of blood T cell repertoires in COVID-19 (dated by TCRdb to 2018 to 2021). The library was obtained by the immunoSEQ multiplex PCR assay. TCRdb re-hosts the immuneACCESS table, in-frame sequences only. Its copies lack some clones; in the studies checked, an unresolved V gene accounts for under half of them, and the cause for the rest is not known. This sample is represented by some 170,000 clones; around four fifths of them were singletons. Together, the top ten hold roughly 9.2% of the sample. Sequenced material: peripheral blood. The receptor source for this set is a woman of 80 years or more with active or convalescent COVID-19.

The chain combines TRBV5-8 with TRBJ1-6; D is perhaps TRBD1 (6 bases). The CDR3 has 15 amino acids. V lost 2 bases to trimming and J lost 10 bases, with 16 bases between them. Germline CDR1 is SGHTS and CDR2 is YDEGEE. The DNA of the CDR3 is TGTGCCAGCAGCTTTATTACAGGGACGAGATCACCCCTCCACTTT. This sequence encodes CASSFITGTRSPLHF.

This clone was seen only a few times. The chain couples TRBV5-1 to TRBJ1-1; no clear D. V shed 0 bases and J shed 1 base, with 4 bases lying between them. Per the germline V gene, CDR1 is SGHRS and CDR2 is YFSETQ. This CDR3 contains 13 residues. CDR3 sequence: CASSLGGNTEAFF. CDR3 DNA: TGCGCCAGCAGCTTGGGAGGGAACACTGAAGCTTTCTTT.

In DNA, the CDR3 is TGTGCCAGCACCATTCAGGGTGTGGGTGGCTACACCTTC. Protein: CASTIQGVGGYTF. The chain joins TRBV7-2 to TRBJ1-2; TRBD1 might be the D (5 bases). The germline V and J ends were trimmed by 7 bases and 7 bases, with 16 bases remaining between them. CDR3 length: 13 residues. CDR1 is SGHTA and CDR2 is FQGNSA in the germline V gene.

The chain is built from TRBV18 and TRBJ1-5; D is possibly TRBD1 (5 bases). The CDR3 loop spans 15 amino acids. Trimming pared 3 bases from V and 3 bases from J, leaving 12 bases between. CDR1 is KGHSH and CDR2 is LQKENI in the germline V gene. The CDR3 DNA is TGTGCCAGCTCACCTGGGGCAGTAAACAATCAGCCCCAGCATTTT. Translating it yields CASSPGAVNNQPQHF.

The gene calls are TRBV6-5 and TRBJ1-6; weak D call: TRBD1 (5 bases). This CDR3 is 15 amino acids long. The V end lost 2 bases, the J end lost 5 bases, and 10 bases lay between the germline ends. Germline CDR1 is MNHEY and CDR2 is SVGAGI. The DNA for the CDR3 is TGTGCCAGCAGTTACGGGGGAGGGAATAATTCACCCCTCCACTTT. Amino acids: CASSYGGGNNSPLHF.

This chain joins TRBV5-6 and TRBJ2-2; TRBD1 aligns across 7 bases. The CDR3 loop spans 16 amino acids. V lost 0 bases to trimming and J lost 4 bases; unmatched junction nucleotides: 6. Germline values: CDR1 SGHDT, CDR2 YYEEEE. CDR3 coding DNA: TGTGCCAGCAGCTTGGACAGGGGATGGAGCACCGGGGAGCTGTTTTTT. Protein: CASSLDRGWSTGELFF. The full variable domain, in which reference TRBV5-6 and TRBJ2-2 provide the parts outside the CDR3, is DAGVTQSPTHLIKTRGQQVTLRCSPKSGHDTVSWYQQALGQGPQFIFQYYEEEERQRGNFPDRFSGHQFPNYSSELNVNALLLGDSALYLCASSLDRGWSTGELFFGEGSRLTVL.